One sample yielded the 11 T cell receptor beta chains listed below, sequenced in a study of CD8 T cells in ankylosing spondylitis. TCRdb ran MiXCR on the 5' RACE reads and lists one entry per CDR3 protein. The sample has about 250,000 distinct CDR3 sequences, 8% to 9% seen once. Sample: blood, either unsorted or a sorted T cell fraction (not recorded which). Receptor source: a female donor with ankylosing spondylitis or in good health (not recorded which).

Many counts were recorded for this clonotype. J is TRBJ2-6 and V is TRBV5-1; 10 bases agree with TRBD2. V was clipped by 0 bases and J by 4 bases; unmatched bases: 4. Germline V gene sequence: CDR1 SGHRS, CDR2 YFSETQ. The CDR3 runs to 17 residues. CDR3 loop: CASSLGLAGAGANVLTF. CDR3 in DNA: TGCGCCAGCAGCTTGGGCCTAGCGGGAGCAGGGGCCAACGTCCTGACTTTC.

Ten or more counts support this clonotype. The DNA of the CDR3 is TGCAGCGTTGCCGGGACAGGGGACAATGAGCAGTTCTTC. Its translation is CSVAGTGDNEQFF. This sequence joins TRBV29-1 and TRBJ2-1; 10 bases are a match to TRBD1. The V segment lost 4 bases and the J segment 5 bases; nucleotides outside the gene matches: 2. Germline CDR1 and CDR2: SQVTM and ANQGSEA. The length of the CDR3 is 13 residues.

Only a few counts were recorded for this clonotype. The genes are TRBV7-2 and TRBJ2-4; 7 bases fit TRBD2. Germline V lookup: CDR1 SGHTA, CDR2 FQGNSA. With 3 bases clipped from V and 2 bases from J, the junction kept 10 bases outside the gene matches. The CDR3 has 17 amino acids. The CDR3 here is CASSLRLARGSKNIQYF. CDR3 DNA: TGTGCCAGCAGCTTGAGGTTGGCGCGGGGGTCCAAAAACATTCAGTACTTC.

This clonotype was recorded only once. Its ends do not fully match the called genes, so a read error is possible. The chain is built from TRBV5-6 and TRBJ2-6, with D possibly being TRBD1 (5 bases). The germline CDR1 and CDR2 sequences are SGHDT and YYEEEE. This CDR3 is built from 13 residues. The CDR3 protein is CASSLSGATVLTF. The DNA for the CDR3 is TGTGCCAGCTCCCTCTCTGGGGCCACCGTCCTGACTTTC.

This clonotype appeared many times. The chain links TRBV7-2 to TRBJ2-3; D remains ambiguous. The CDR3 contains 15 residues. The V end was cut by 4 bases, the J end by 2 bases, with 13 bases between. Germline loops: CDR1 SGHTA, CDR2 FQGNSA. CDR3 DNA sequence: TGTGCCAGCAGCTCCCAAGTGGGCCCCACAGATACGCAGTATTTT. This translates into CASSSQVGPTDTQYF.

There are many counts of this clonotype. V and J are TRBV28 and TRBJ1-1, with D hard to call. V was trimmed by 6 bases and J by 0 bases, leaving 2 bases between them. The CDR3 consists of 11 residues. Per the germline V gene, CDR1 is MDHEN and CDR2 is SYDVKM. The CDR3 bases are TGTGCCAGCAGAATGAACACTGAAGCTTTCTTT. Amino acids: CASRMNTEAFF.

This clonotype was counted at least ten times. This chain links TRBV28 with TRBJ1-5; 7 bases map to TRBD1. Germline V gene sequence: CDR1 MDHEN, CDR2 SYDVKM. After removal of 2 bases from V and 7 bases from J, the junction contained 11 bases not matched to a gene. The CDR3 is made up of 16 amino acids. CDR3 loop: CASSLMVGTAGQPQHF. The CDR3 DNA follows: TGTGCCAGCAGTTTAATGGTCGGGACAGCGGGGCAGCCCCAGCATTTT.

This chain uses TRBV7-9 with TRBJ2-7, with D possibly called TRBD1 or TRBD2 (5 bases each). The germline V and J ends were trimmed by 4 bases and 1 base, with 20 bases remaining between them. CDR1 is SEHNR and CDR2 is FQNEAQ in the germline V gene (reference sequence). The CDR3 totals 17 residues. CDR3 sequence (DNA): TGTGCCAGCAGCTCATTTAGGGGAATCGGCGGGTCCTACGAGCAGTACTTC. Amino acids: CASSSFRGIGGSYEQYF.

This clonotype appeared many times. V gene TRBV10-3 combines with J gene TRBJ2-1, with D possibly TRBD2 on 7 matching bases. Trimming took off 6 bases at V and 3 bases at J, with 12 bases between the two ends. CDR1 ENHRY and CDR2 SYGVKD come from the germline V gene. This CDR3 has 14 residues. The DNA for the CDR3 is TGTGCCATCAGAGCAGGGGAGGGCTACAATGAGCAGTTCTTC. This encodes CAIRAGEGYNEQFF.

This clonotype was counted ten times or more. The chain uses TRBV7-6 and TRBJ2-5; 7 positions agree with TRBD2. Trimming cost V 5 bases and J 4 bases; bases outside gene matches: 13. Per germline, CDR1 SGHVS and CDR2 FNYEAQ. The CDR3 extends over 16 amino acids. This CDR3 is CASSPLALLAPETQYF. In nucleotides, the CDR3 is TGTGCCAGCAGCCCCCTTGCCCTACTAGCGCCAGAGACCCAGTACTTC.

The chain employs TRBV11-1 and TRBJ2-1; D gene unclear. The CDR3 has 13 amino acids. Trimming removed 3 bases from V and 7 bases from J, with 10 bases in between. Looked up from germline, CDR1 is SGHAT and CDR2 is FQDESV (reference sequence). CDR3 sequence: CASSFGDGNEQFF. For the CDR3, the DNA is TGTGCCAGCAGCTTTGGGGATGGTAATGAGCAGTTCTTC.